These T cell receptor beta chains were read from a single sample in a study of T cell changes during pregnancy in multiple sclerosis. The protocol was immunoSEQ multiplex PCR, while the TCRdb copy is restricted to in-frame clones and leaves out a portion. The data contain fewer than 85,000 clones, just under 95% of them singletons. This material consisted of peripheral blood, taken in the second trimester of pregnancy. These TCRs come from a female donor with multiple sclerosis, enrolled in a pregnancy study. Both conserved end residues are part of each CDR3. Fields, in order: D gene, V gene, clone size, J gene, CDR3 protein, CDR3 DNA. A D gene is named only where the DNA matches it firmly. Not all rows give a size; the values are once, few, many and, for expanded clones, a class.

.	TRBV5-1	.	TRBJ1-1	CASSSTGGWTEAFF	TGCGCCAGCAGTTCGACAGGAGGCTGGACTGAAGCTTTCTTT
TRBD2	TRBV28	.	TRBJ2-7	CASSTRGRTSGYEQYF	TGTGCCAGCAGTACCCGGGGCAGGACTAGCGGCTACGAGCAGTACTTC
TRBD1	TRBV6-5	once	TRBJ2-7	CASRTTGAGDEQYF	TGTGCCAGCAGGACGACAGGGGCTGGGGACGAGCAGTACTTC
.	TRBV29-1	once	TRBJ1-1	CSVVEQTEAFF	TGCAGCGTTGTGGAACAGACTGAAGCTTTCTTT
TRBD2	TRBV5-1	.	TRBJ2-1	CASSLDGRGVLRNEQFF	TGCGCCAGCAGCTTGGACGGACGGGGGGTTTTGCGCAATGAGCAGTTCTTC
.	TRBV5-1	few	TRBJ1-6	CASSQGTGSYNSPLHF	TGCGCCAGCAGCCAGGGGACGGGCTCCTATAATTCACCCCTCCACTTT
.	TRBV6-5	once	TRBJ1-2	CASSSEGIYGYTF	TGTGCCAGCAGTTCGGAGGGGATCTATGGCTACACCTTC
TRBD1	TRBV30	.	TRBJ1-2	CAWSALARNRGSYGYTF	TGTGCCTGGAGTGCCCTGGCCCGAAACAGGGGCTCCTATGGCTACACCTTC
.	TRBV28	.	TRBJ2-5	CASSLNQETQYF	TGTGCCAGCAGTCTAAACCAAGAGACCCAGTACTTC
TRBD1	TRBV19	.	TRBJ1-2	CASIARDRYGYTF	TGTGCCAGTATCGCCCGGGACAGATATGGCTACACCTTC
.	TRBV5-4	once	TRBJ2-3	CASSLDSASTDTQYF	TGTGCCAGCAGCTTGGATAGCGCGAGCACAGATACGCAGTATTTT
TRBD1	TRBV18	.	TRBJ2-5	CASSPPGQSASQYF	TGTGCCAGCTCACCACCGGGACAGAGCGCTTCCCAGTACTTC
.	TRBV6-5	.	TRBJ2-1	CASSYSPKSNEQFF	TGTGCCAGCAGTTACTCGCCTAAGTCCAATGAGCAGTTCTTC
.	TRBV6-6	.	TRBJ1-2	CATLSGDYGYTF	TGTGCCACTCTATCCGGGGACTATGGCTACACCTTC
.	TRBV9	.	TRBJ1-2	CATPGGYGYTF	TGTGCCACTCCGGGGGGCTATGGCTACACCTTC
TRBD1	TRBV27	.	TRBJ2-7	CASRRRTFERGPYEQYF	TGTGCCAGCAGACGGCGTACTTTTGAGAGGGGGCCCTACGAGCAGTACTTC
TRBD2	TRBV13	.	TRBJ2-1	CASSLGTSGNEQFF	TGTGCCAGCAGCTTAGGGACTAGCGGCAATGAGCAGTTCTTC
.	TRBV11-3	.	TRBJ1-1	CASSLEGGVTEAFF	TGTGCCAGCAGCTTAGAAGGGGGTGTGACTGAAGCTTTCTTT
.	TRBV29-1	.	TRBJ1-1	CSVEGSGKAFF	TGCAGCGTTGAAGGGTCGGGGAAAGCTTTCTTT
TRBD2	TRBV6-5	.	TRBJ2-1	CASSSAGGAHPNEQFF	TGTGCCAGCAGTTCGGCGGGAGGGGCCCACCCCAATGAGCAGTTCTTC
TRBD1	TRBV28	.	TRBJ1-2	CASSFEDRGRGYTF	TGTGCCAGCAGTTTTGAGGACAGGGGAAGGGGCTACACCTTC
.	TRBV6-1	.	TRBJ1-1	CASSTPPGAEAFF	TGTGCCAGCAGTACCCCTCCAGGGGCTGAAGCTTTCTTT
TRBD1	TRBV25-1	.	TRBJ1-1	CASIRGGTHTEAFF	TGTGCCAGCATCCGAGGGGGCACGCACACTGAAGCTTTCTTT